This T cell receptor beta chain appears in the sequencing data of a study of blood T cells in healthy people across ages. Whole-study context: Per every two T cells, about one barcoded beta molecule was captured by template switching.

This clonotype has just a few counts. Its specificity is not known. For the second PCR, which ran for roughly 7 to 11 cycles, a sample-barcoded 5' primer and a J-beta primer mix were used. TCRdb ran MiXCR on the 5' RACE reads and lists one entry per CDR3 protein. The repertoire holds just over 1 million distinct CDR3 sequences, with more than 40% as singletons. CDR3 length: 20 amino acids. Germline V gives CDR1 SEHNR, CDR2 FQNEAQ (reference sequence). Trimming took off 4 bases at V and 4 bases at J, with 29 bases between the two ends. The donors, aged 6 to 90, were healthy Caucasians from Russia. The study's findings and limits: Unknown donor CMV status possibly confounded expanded clonotype changes.

The specimen was blood. The rearrangement links TRBV7-9 to TRBJ2-1; the D gene is possibly TRBD2 (5 bases). This TCR was recovered from a woman aged 60-70 years in good health. The CDR3 sequence is CASSSLGREWTQREYNEQFF. DNA of the CDR3: TGTGCCAGCAGCTCGTTGGGTAGGGAATGGACCCAACGGGAATACAATGAGCAGTTCTTC.